This T cell receptor beta chain came from a study of blood T cell repertoires in COVID-19. In the study overall: Sample material is recorded as cDNA or gDNA derived from T cells, B-cell-depleted T cells, or PBMCs.

Profiled with immunoSEQ multiplex PCR; TCRdb holds only in-frame clones, not every one. The sample carries around 200,000 clones, roughly 82% recorded once. Sequenced: PBMCs or T cells enriched from blood (not recorded which). This clonotype was sampled from a man aged 40-55 years with acute COVID-19.

The CDR3 DNA reads as TGTGCCTGTGTTGTTCACGCGGGAGAGACCCAGTACTTC. It specifies CACVVHAGETQYF. V usage is TRBV30 and J usage is TRBJ2-5; TRBD2 might be the D (5 bases). V lost 6 bases and J 4 bases, leaving 15 bases between the germline ends. This CDR3 spans 13 amino acids. CDR1 is GTSNPN and CDR2 is SVGIG in the germline V gene (reference sequence).